Listed here is a single T cell receptor beta chain. The antigen is not known. For TCR beta, libraries came from quantitative 5'-RACE with molecular barcodes. TCRdb independently ran MiXCR on the 5' RACE reads; one entry per CDR3 protein. Of roughly 97,000 distinct CDR3 sequences listed, about 8.3% are singletons. This entry is derived from a study of CD8 T cells in ankylosing spondylitis. Overall study findings and caveats: Within ankylosing spondylitis blood, a TCR beta motif made up of several highly homologous variants appeared to be characteristic. There were earlier reports of some motif variants in reactive arthritis synovial fluid and blood.

Germline V lookup: CDR1 DFQATT, CDR2 SNEGSKA (reference sequence). The length of the CDR3 is 16 residues. The V gene lost 0 bases and the J gene lost 0 bases, with 15 bases spanning the gap. Sample: blood, either unsorted or a sorted T cell fraction (not recorded which). The receptor comes from a male donor with ankylosing spondylitis or in good health (not recorded which). The V call is TRBV20-1, the J call TRBJ2-7; perhaps TRBD1 as D (6 bases). CDR3 residues: CSARDRGWASSYEQYF. The CDR3, as DNA: TGCAGTGCTAGAGACAGGGGCTGGGCGAGCTCCTACGAGCAGTACTTC.